This T cell receptor beta chain was profiled in a study of CD8+CD57+ T cells in acquired aplastic anemia. Study in general: An average of roughly 3 ug of DNA was obtained from sorted CD4+ and CD8+ cells. Study-wide findings and caveats: Comparison of patients with controls identified twenty-nine shared CD8+ CDR3 sequences.

Patients included in sequencing had previously demonstrated CD8+CD57+ cell expansion by flow cytometry. Patients were untreated when blood was sampled. CDR3 and TCR beta VDJ profiling relied on a genomic DNA template. MiXCR, run by TCRdb on the reads, gives a single entry per CDR3 protein. The sample comprises roughly 150,000 distinct CDR3 sequences, around half of which are singletons, and roughly 3.5% rests with the top ten. CDR3 length: 14 residues. The germline V and J ends were trimmed by 4 bases and 4 bases, with 10 bases remaining between them. The germline V gene encodes CDR1 SGHNT and CDR2 YENEEA. In the case of this clonotype: Its antigen is as yet unknown.

This TCR was recovered from a human donor with aplastic anemia. Sequencing input: sorted CD4+, CD8+, or CD8+CD57+ T cells (not recorded which) from PBMCs. The chain carries TRBV11-3 and TRBJ2-2; D possibly corresponds to TRBD1 (7 bases). Here the CDR3 DNA reads TGTGCCAGCAGCTCAGGGGGGCTCACCGGGGAGCTGTTTTTT. This codes for CASSSGGLTGELFF.